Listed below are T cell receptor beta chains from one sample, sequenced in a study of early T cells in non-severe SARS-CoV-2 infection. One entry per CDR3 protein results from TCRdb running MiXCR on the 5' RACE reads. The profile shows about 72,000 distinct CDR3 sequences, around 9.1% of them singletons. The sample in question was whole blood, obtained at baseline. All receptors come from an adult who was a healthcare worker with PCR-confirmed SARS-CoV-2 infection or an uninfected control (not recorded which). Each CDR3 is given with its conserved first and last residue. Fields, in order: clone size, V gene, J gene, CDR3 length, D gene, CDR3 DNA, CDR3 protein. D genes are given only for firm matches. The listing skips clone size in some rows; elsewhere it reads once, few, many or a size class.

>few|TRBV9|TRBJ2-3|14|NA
TGTGCCAGCAGCCCCGTGGCATTCACAGATACGCAGTATTTT
CASSPVAFTDTQYF
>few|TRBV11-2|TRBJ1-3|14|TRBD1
TGTGCCAGCAGCACGGACAGGGCTGGAAACACCATATATTTT
CASSTDRAGNTIYF
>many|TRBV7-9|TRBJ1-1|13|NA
TGTGCCAGCAGCTTAGTAGAGAACACTGAAGCTTTCTTT
CASSLVENTEAFF
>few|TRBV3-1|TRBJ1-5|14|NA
TGTGCCAGCAGCCAAGACACAGCTCCTGGGCCCCAGCATTTT
CASSQDTAPGPQHF
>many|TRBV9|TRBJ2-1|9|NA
TGTGCCAGCGGGGACACTCCGTTCTTC
CASGDTPFF
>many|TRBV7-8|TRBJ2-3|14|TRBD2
TGTGCCAGCAGCTCCGGACTAGCGGGGCAAACGCAGTATTTT
CASSSGLAGQTQYF
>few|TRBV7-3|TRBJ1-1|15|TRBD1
TGTGCCAGCAGCAACCGGACAGGGCGCGGCACTGAAGCTTTCTTT
CASSNRTGRGTEAFF
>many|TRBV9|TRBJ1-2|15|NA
TGTGCCAGCAGCCCAATGACAGCCCAGGCTGGTGGCTACACCTTC
CASSPMTAQAGGYTF
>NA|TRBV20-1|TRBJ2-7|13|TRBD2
TGCAGTGCTAGTACTAGCGGAACCTACGAGCAGTACTTC
CSASTSGTYEQYF
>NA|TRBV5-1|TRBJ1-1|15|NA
TGCGCCAGCAGCCCCACCAGTGGTGGTAACACTGAAGCTTTCTTT
CASSPTSGGNTEAFF
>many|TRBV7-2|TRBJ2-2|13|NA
TGTGCCAGCAGCTCAGGGTGGAGCGGGGAGCTGTTTTTT
CASSSGWSGELFF
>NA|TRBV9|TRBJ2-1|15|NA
TGTGCCAGCAGCGTAGACCCCGGCCCCTACAATGAGCAGTTCTTC
CASSVDPGPYNEQFF
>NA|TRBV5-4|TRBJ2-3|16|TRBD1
TGTGCCAGCAGCGGAGGGACAGGGCCTAGCACAGATACGCAGTATTTT
CASSGGTGPSTDTQYF
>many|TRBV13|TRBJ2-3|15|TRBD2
TGTGCCAGCAGCCGCCCCGCTAGCGGGGGGGCCAGAAAGTATTTT
CASSRPASGGARKYF
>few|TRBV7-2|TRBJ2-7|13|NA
TGTGCCAGCAGTCATTTCGAGGGGTACGAGCAGTACTTC
CASSHFEGYEQYF
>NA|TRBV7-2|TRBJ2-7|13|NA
TGTGCCAGCAGCCCCTCCCTAGATAACGAGCAGTACTTC
CASSPSLDNEQYF
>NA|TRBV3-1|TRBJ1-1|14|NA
TGTGCCAGCAACCAGATGGGGGCAAACACTGAAGCTTTCTTT
CASNQMGANTEAFF
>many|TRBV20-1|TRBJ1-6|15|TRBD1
TGCAGTGCTAGACGACAGGGGAAGGATAATTCACCCCTCCACTTT
CSARRQGKDNSPLHF
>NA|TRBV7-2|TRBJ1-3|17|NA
TGTGCCAGCAGCTTAGAACGGGGAAGGTTCTCTGGAAACACCATATATTTT
CASSLERGRFSGNTIYF
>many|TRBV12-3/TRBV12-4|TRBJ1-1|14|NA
TGTGCCAGCAGTTCATACGGGACGGGGGCTGAAGCTTTCTTT
CASSSYGTGAEAFF
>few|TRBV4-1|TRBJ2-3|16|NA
TGCGCCAGCAGCCAATCGACAGGCCTTAGCACAGATACGCAGTATTTT
CASSQSTGLSTDTQYF
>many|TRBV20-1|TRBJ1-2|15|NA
TGCAGTGCTATCGACCCCTTCCAGAGGAACTATGGCTACACCTTC
CSAIDPFQRNYGYTF
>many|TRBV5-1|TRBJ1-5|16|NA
TGCGCCAGCAGCCCCCGGGGCGGGGATAGCAATCAGCCCCAGCATTTT
CASSPRGGDSNQPQHF
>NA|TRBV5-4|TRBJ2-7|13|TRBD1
TGTGCCAGCAGCTTTGGGACAGGAGGGGAGCAGTACTTC
CASSFGTGGEQYF
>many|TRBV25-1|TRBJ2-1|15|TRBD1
TGTGCCAGCAGTGAGGCCGGGACAGGGGTCAATGAGCAGTTCTTC
CASSEAGTGVNEQFF
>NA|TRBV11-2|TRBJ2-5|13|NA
TGTGCCAGCAGCGGGGGGCTATTGGAGACCCAGTACTTC
CASSGGLLETQYF
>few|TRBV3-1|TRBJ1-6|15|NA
TGTGCCAGCAGCCAAGGAACAGGAGACAATTCACCCCTCCACTTT
CASSQGTGDNSPLHF
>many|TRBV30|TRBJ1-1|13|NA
TGTGCCTGGAGTAAAGGGTTGAACACTGAAGCTTTCTTT
CAWSKGLNTEAFF
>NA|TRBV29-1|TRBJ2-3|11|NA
TGCAGCGTTGAGGGGGTGGATACGCAGTATTTT
CSVEGVDTQYF
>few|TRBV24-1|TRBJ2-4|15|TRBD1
TGTGCCACCAGTGATACAGGGGCGGCCAAAAACATTCAGTACTTC
CATSDTGAAKNIQYF
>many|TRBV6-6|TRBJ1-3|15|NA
TGTGCCAGCAGTTACTCTCCCAGGTGGGAGAACACCATATATTTT
CASSYSPRWENTIYF
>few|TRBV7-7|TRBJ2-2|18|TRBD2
TGTGCTAGCAGCTACTACGCATGGCGGGGGGGCCGTCCCGGGGAGCTGTTTTTT
CASSYYAWRGGRPGELFF
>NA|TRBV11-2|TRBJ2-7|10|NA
TGTGCCAGCAGCAGAACCGAGCAGTACTTC
CASSRTEQYF
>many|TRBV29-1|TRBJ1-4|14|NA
TGCAGCGTTGAATCCAGGGGCTCTAATGAAAAACTGTTTTTT
CSVESRGSNEKLFF
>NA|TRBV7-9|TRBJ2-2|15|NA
TGTGCCAGCAGCCGGGACTTCCCCAGCACCGGGGAGCTGTTTTTT
CASSRDFPSTGELFF
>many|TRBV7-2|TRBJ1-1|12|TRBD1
TGTGCCAGCAGCTTGGACAGGGGACGAGCTTTCTTT
CASSLDRGRAFF
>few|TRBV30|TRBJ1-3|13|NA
TGTGCCTGGAGTGTCGACGTGGGAAACACCATATATTTT
CAWSVDVGNTIYF
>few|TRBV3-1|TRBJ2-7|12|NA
TGTGCCAGCAGCCAGTCCAAATACGAGCAGTACTTC
CASSQSKYEQYF
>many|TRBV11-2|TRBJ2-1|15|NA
TGTGCCAGCAGCTTAGCGGTAGGACAGAACAATGAGCAGTTCTTC
CASSLAVGQNNEQFF
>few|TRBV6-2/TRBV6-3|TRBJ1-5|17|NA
TGTGCCAGCAGTTCCCCGGGAGGGGCAAGGAGCAATCAGCCCCAGCATTTT
CASSSPGGARSNQPQHF
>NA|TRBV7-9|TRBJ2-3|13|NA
TGTGCCAGCAGTGGTGTTAGCACAGATACGCAGTATTTT
CASSGVSTDTQYF
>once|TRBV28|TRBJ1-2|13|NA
TGTGCCGGGAGTACCAGAGGGGGCTATGGCTACACCTTC
CAGSTRGGYGYTF
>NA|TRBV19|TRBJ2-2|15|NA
TGTGCCAGTATGAGGACACCCCTGGAAACCGGGGAGCTGTTTTTT
CASMRTPLETGELFF
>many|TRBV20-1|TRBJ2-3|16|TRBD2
TGCAGTGCTTACCAACAAAGCGGGGCCTCTCCAGATACGCAGTATTTT
CSAYQQSGASPDTQYF
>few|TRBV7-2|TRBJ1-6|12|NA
TGTGCCAGCAGACTGAATAATTCACCCCTCCACTTT
CASRLNNSPLHF
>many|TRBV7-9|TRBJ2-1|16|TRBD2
TGTGCCAGCAGCGTGCTAGCGGGGGTCGCTTTCAATGAGCAGTTCTTC
CASSVLAGVAFNEQFF
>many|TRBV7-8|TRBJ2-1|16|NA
TGTGCCAGCAGCTTAGTTTACTACCCATTCTACAATGAGCAGTTCTTC
CASSLVYYPFYNEQFF
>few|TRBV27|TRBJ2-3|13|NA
TGTGCCAGCAGTTTAGCCATCACAGATACGCAGTATTTT
CASSLAITDTQYF
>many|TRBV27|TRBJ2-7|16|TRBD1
TGTGCCAGCAGTTTATCTTCGTTCAGGGGGCTGAGGGAGCAGTACTTC
CASSLSSFRGLREQYF
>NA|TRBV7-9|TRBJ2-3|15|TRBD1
TGTGCCGGACAATACAGGGGAACTAGCACAGATACGCAGTATTTT
CAGQYRGTSTDTQYF
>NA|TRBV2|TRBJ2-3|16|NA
TGTGCCAGCGGCCGGGGGGCCTTTGATTTAACAGATACGCAGTATTTT
CASGRGAFDLTDTQYF
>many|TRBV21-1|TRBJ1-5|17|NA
TGTGCCAGCAGCACCAAGGGACAGGGAGATAGCAATCAGCCCCAGCATTTT
CASSTKGQGDSNQPQHF
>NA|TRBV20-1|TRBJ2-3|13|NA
TGCAGTCCTGGACTGTTAAATTCAGATACGCAGTATTTT
CSPGLLNSDTQYF
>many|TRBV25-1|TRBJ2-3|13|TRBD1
TGTGCCAGCTCGGGACAGGGCACAGATACGCAGTATTTT
CASSGQGTDTQYF